This T cell receptor beta chain is from a study of technical replicates of blood from a few donors. TCRdb's table, derived via immunoSEQ multiplex PCR, lists solely in-frame clones and lacks some. The sample shows around 90,000 clones, 85% to 95% of them seen only once. The germline V gene has CDR1 SNHLY and CDR2 FYNNEI. V gave up 6 bases and J gave up 5 bases, with 16 bases separating them. This CDR3 comprises 14 residues. The sequenced sample consisted of T cells isolated from PBMCs. V gene TRBV2 combines with J gene TRBJ2-5; D might be TRBD1 (6 bases). This TCR was recovered from a human donor in good health. The CDR3 loop is CASRGQPSSETQYF. The DNA of the CDR3 is TGTGCCAGCAGAGGACAGCCGAGCAGCGAGACCCAGTACTTC.